This T cell receptor (beta chain) was sequenced in a study of tumor-infiltrating lymphocytes in primary liver carcinoma. Across the whole study: Sequenced samples came back with roughly 3.5 to 8 million productive TCRbeta reads, and the counts looked alike across tissue types. Study-level results: Blood trailed tumors significantly in top-250-clone fraction (p = 0.039).

Germline V gene sequence: CDR1 MGHRA, CDR2 YSYEKL. The CDR3 length is 16 residues. Priming with a constant-region primer yielded TCR beta cDNA from roughly 500 ng total RNA. Three-round nested multiplex PCR performed with slightly modified ARM-PCR produced the TCR beta libraries. Researchers ran the first two PCR rounds for roughly 10 cycles each with TRBV1-TRBV30 forward primers and a C-beta reverse primer. Using its own MiXCR run on the multiplex PCR reads, TCRdb lists one record per CDR3 protein. Of fewer than 350,000 distinct CDR3 sequences listed, less than 75% are singletons. The researchers obtained blood RNA from unsorted whole blood and also extracted germline DNA. None of the patients had received treatment, and all had chronic HBV infection. Before surgery, roughly 4 milliliters of EDTA blood were taken. A remark on this clonotype: Its antigen is currently unknown. A junction boundary mismatches the germline segment, possibly from a read error.

The receptor was derived from a man in his forties or fifties with primary liver carcinoma and hepatitis B virus infection. The chain recombines TRBV4-1 with TRBJ2-1, with D hard to call. The sample comprised peripheral blood. CDR3 nucleotide sequence: TGCGTCAGCAGCCACCTCGATATGGTATCCTACAATGAGCAGTTCTTC. Its translation is CVSSHLDMVSYNEQFF.